This TCR beta chain was sequenced in a study of T cells in Graves' hyperthyroidism and ophthalmopathy. Findings of the study overall: Blood shared most expanded thyroid clonotypes above 0.001. A 13 V-J signature model discriminated ophthalmopathy versus stable hyperthyroidism.

The CDR3 contains 16 residues. V lost 5 bases, J lost 0 bases, and 11 bases lay in between. Germline CDR1 is SEHNR and CDR2 is FQNEAQ (reference sequence). Amplification of TCR beta CDR3 regions used RNA as the template. TCR CDR3 underwent first-round RT-PCR with the HTBI primer set. TCRdb re-called the multiplex PCR reads with MiXCR, one entry per CDR3 protein. The table shows under 350,000 distinct CDR3 sequences, with about an eighth occurring only once. Patients showing uncontrolled infection, other autoimmune disease, pregnancy or lactation were ineligible. The PBMCs studied were ones that came from 8 to 10 ml fresh peripheral blood. This clonotype was counted between two and nine times. Its specificity is not known.

The chain employs TRBV7-9 and TRBJ1-6; D ambiguous. The sequence was collected from a woman aged 40 to 50 with Graves' hyperthyroidism. The sample consisted of blood. This chain's CDR3 is CASSRTVSSYNSPLHF. For the CDR3, the DNA is TGTGCCAGCAGCCGGACGGTTAGCTCCTATAATTCACCCCTCCACTTT.